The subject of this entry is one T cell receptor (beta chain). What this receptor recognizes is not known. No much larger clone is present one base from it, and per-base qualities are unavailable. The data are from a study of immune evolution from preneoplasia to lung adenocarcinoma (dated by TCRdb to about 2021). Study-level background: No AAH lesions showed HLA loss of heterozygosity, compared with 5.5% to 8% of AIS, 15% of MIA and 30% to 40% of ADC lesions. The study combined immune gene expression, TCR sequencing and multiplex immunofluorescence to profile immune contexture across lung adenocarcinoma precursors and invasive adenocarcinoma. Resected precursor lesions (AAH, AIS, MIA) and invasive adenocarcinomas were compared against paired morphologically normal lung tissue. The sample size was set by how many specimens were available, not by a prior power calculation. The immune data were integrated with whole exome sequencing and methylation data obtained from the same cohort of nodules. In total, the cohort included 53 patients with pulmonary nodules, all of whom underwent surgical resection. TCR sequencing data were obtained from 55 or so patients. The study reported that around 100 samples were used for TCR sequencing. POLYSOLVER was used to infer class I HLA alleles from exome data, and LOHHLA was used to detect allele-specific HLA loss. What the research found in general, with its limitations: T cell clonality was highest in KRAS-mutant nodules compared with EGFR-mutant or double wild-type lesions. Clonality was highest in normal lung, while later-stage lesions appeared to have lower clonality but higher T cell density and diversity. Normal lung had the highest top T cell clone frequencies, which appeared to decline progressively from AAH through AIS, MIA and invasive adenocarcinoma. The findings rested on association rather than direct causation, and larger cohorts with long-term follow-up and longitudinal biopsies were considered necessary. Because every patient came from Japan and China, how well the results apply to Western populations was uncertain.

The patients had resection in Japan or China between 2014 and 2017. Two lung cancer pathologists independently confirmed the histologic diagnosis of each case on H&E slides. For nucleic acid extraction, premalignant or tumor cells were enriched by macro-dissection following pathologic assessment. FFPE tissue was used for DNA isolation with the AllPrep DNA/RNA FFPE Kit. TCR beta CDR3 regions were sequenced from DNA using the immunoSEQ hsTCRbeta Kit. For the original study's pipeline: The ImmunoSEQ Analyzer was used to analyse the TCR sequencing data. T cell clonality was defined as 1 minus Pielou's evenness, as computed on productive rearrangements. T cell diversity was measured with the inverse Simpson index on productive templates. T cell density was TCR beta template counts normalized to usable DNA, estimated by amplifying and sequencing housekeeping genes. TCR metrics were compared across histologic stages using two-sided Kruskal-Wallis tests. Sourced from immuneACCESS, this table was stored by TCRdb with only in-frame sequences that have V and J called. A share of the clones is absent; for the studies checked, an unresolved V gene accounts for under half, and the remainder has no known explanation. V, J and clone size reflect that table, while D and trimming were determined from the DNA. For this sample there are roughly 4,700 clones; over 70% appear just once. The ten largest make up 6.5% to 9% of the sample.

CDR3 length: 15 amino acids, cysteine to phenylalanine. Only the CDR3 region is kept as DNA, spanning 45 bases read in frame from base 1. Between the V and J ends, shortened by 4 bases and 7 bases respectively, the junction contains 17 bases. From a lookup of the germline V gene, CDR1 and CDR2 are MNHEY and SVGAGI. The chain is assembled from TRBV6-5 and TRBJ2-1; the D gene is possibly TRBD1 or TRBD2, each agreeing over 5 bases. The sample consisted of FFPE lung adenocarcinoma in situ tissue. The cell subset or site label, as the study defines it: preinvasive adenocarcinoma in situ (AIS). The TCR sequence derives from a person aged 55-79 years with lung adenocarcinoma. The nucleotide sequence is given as TGTGCCAGCAGTTTCAGCCCCGGGACGACAAATGAGCAGTTCTTC. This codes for CASSFSPGTTNEQFF.